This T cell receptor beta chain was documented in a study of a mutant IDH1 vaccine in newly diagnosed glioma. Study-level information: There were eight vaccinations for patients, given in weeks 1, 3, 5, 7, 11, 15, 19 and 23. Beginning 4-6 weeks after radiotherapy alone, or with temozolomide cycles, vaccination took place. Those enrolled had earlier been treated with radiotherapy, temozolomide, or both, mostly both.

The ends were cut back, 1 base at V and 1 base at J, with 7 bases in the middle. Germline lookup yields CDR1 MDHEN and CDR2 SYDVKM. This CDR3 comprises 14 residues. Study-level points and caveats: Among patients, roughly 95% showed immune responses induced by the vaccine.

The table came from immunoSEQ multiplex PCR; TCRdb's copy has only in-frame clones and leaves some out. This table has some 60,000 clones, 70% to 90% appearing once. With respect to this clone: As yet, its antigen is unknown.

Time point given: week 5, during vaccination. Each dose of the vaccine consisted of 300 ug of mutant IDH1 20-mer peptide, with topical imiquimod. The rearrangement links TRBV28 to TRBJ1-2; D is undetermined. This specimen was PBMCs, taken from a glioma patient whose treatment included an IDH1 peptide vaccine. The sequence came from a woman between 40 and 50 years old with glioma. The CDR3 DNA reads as TGTGCCAGCAGTTTATTGGCGAATAACTATGGCTACACCTTC. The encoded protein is CASSLLANNYGYTF.